This T cell receptor (beta chain) was recovered during a study of T-cell reconstitution after alpha-beta-depleted transplantation in children (dated by TCRdb to the mid-2010s). The study in broad terms: T-cell immune reconstitution after TCRalphabeta/CD19-depleted allogeneic hematopoietic cell transplantation in children was quantitatively tracked in the study by means of TCR repertoire profiling.

Library method: PCR. The reads were generated on an Illumina HiSeq 2500. Molecular barcoding was employed in the preparation of TCR libraries, with unique molecular identifiers being used to normalize TCRbeta repertoire quantification. TCRdb reran the public reads through fastp at Q25 and MiXCR, keeping productive beta chains. CDR3 protein duplicates are merged, each entry listing the most common genes and DNA. In all, the sample holds fewer than 500,000 distinct CDR3 sequences, and over 40% of those were seen once. 25% to 30% of the sample comes from the top ten. Taken from cysteine to phenylalanine, the CDR3 has 15 residues. The retained sequence is limited to the CDR3, 45 bases, with the frame set at the first base. Cut back by 2 bases and 8 bases, the V and J ends lie 17 bases apart. The germline V gene (reference sequence) specifies SGHNT as CDR1 and YYREEE as CDR2. In its sample, this clonotype was seen a few times. The specificity of this receptor is unknown. Base qualities are missing; no much larger clone stands one base away.

Taken with the paper, the label for treatment or condition translates to: allogeneic hematopoietic cell transplantation with graft depleted of TCRalphabeta T cells and CD19 B cells. The children who served as transplant recipients had been given grafts of TCRalphabeta/CD19-depleted allogeneic hematopoietic cells. The paper's findings and limits, for the study overall: In some patients, the high TCRbeta diversity seen at day 60 was put down to recipient T cells and intrathymic progenitors that had survived conditioning. Over the following months the frequencies of hyperexpanded clones went down, and after one year T-cell counts and TCRbeta diversity were mostly credited to newly produced T cells. The apparently early alphabetaT-cell count recovery about two months after transplant was reportedly dependent on only several hundred rapidly expanded clones derived from non-depleted graft cells.

The sequence was collected from a girl between 2 and 10 years old with aplastic anemia, due to receive a stem cell transplant. This specimen consisted of PBMCs, obtained before TCRalphabeta/CD19-depleted stem cell transplant. The V and J segments used are TRBV5-4 and TRBJ2-1, and perhaps TRBD2 as D gene, on 6 matching bases. The DNA reads as follows: TGTGCCAGCAGCTTACAAGACGGGGGTCCGCATGAGCAGTTCTTC. This yields the protein CASSLQDGGPHEQFF.